The text below deals with one T cell receptor (beta chain). Its antigen remains unknown. The CDR3 is 12 amino acids. The germline gives CDR1 SEHNR, CDR2 FQNEAQ (reference sequence). The ends were cut back, 3 bases at V and 4 bases at J, with 7 bases in the middle. Only in-frame clones appear in the TCRdb table, and some are missing; sequencing was by immunoSEQ multiplex PCR. In the table there are over 120,000 clones, about nine tenths of which are singletons. This sample is drawn from a study of T cell responses to AZD1222 COVID-19 vaccine. Second-dose intervals near 4 or 12 weeks were combined. Study observations and caveats: Among those given AZD1222, only five to seven were seropositive at baseline. There were mostly white British donors and more females than males, and clonal diversity was possibly underestimated. When two AZD1222 doses had been given, Spike-specific TCR breadth and depth rose.

The chain couples TRBV7-9 to TRBJ2-7; tentatively, D is TRBD1 (5 bases). The clonotype originates from an adult who received the AZD1222 COVID-19 vaccine. The starting material was peripheral blood, obtained 28 days after the second AZD1222 dose. The CDR3 DNA sequence: TGTGCCAGCAGCTTCCAGGGTTACGAGCAGTACTTC. Amino acids: CASSFQGYEQYF.